Below are 19 T cell receptor beta chains sequenced from a single sample in a study of T cell responses to AZD1222 COVID-19 vaccine. Using immunoSEQ multiplex PCR, the repertoire was profiled, and TCRdb retains in-frame clones only, with some absent. Among 35,000 to 45,000 clones, about 78% were seen once, and the ten largest hold about 4.3%. The sample consisted of peripheral blood, taken on day 0 of AZD1222 vaccination. These receptors all stem from an adult in good health.

The CDR3 DNA reads as TGCAGTGCTAGTCGGGGGGGTTATAGCAATCAGCCCCAGCATTTT. This translates into CSASRGGYSNQPQHF. The chain links TRBV20-1 to TRBJ1-5, with a weak D call TRBD1 (5 bases). Per the germline V gene, CDR1 is DFQATT and CDR2 is SNEGSKA (reference sequence). This CDR3 spans 15 amino acids. V was clipped by 3 bases and J by 0 bases, with 12 bases between them.

The V gene is TRBV5-5, the J gene TRBJ2-1, with D unclear. The V end was cut by 0 bases, the J end by 6 bases, with 13 bases between. Germline loops: CDR1 SGHKS, CDR2 YYEKEE (reference sequence). This CDR3 has 15 residues. The CDR3 sequence: CASSLAARHRNEQFF. CDR3 coding DNA: TGTGCCAGCAGCTTGGCGGCGAGACACCGCAATGAGCAGTTCTTC. The complete variable domain, with remaining parts taken from reference TRBV5-5 and TRBJ2-1, reads DAGVTQSPTHLIKTRGQQVTLRCSPISGHKSVSWYQQVLGQGPQFIFQYYEKEERGRGNFPDRFSARQFPNYSSELNVNALLLGDSALYLCASSLAARHRNEQFFGPGTRLTVL.

The rearrangement joins TRBV18 to TRBJ2-1, with a weak D call TRBD1 (6 bases). The CDR3 length is 15 residues. Germline V gene lookup returns CDR1 KGHSH and CDR2 LQKENI. Trimming stripped 3 bases from V and 3 bases from J, with 12 bases between. CDR3 nucleotide sequence: TGTGCCAGCTCACCGGGACAAGGGGACTACAATGAGCAGTTCTTC. This codes for CASSPGQGDYNEQFF.

The V and J genes are TRBV7-2 and TRBJ2-1, with D perhaps being TRBD1 or TRBD2 (6 bases each). Trimming removed 2 bases at V and 6 bases at J, with 8 bases between. The CDR3 has 13 residues. CDR1 and CDR2 (germline): SGHTA, FQGNSA. CDR3 DNA: TGTGCCAGCAGCTTAAAGGGGGGCAATGAGCAGTTCTTC. This gives the protein CASSLKGGNEQFF.

The chain has TRBV19 and TRBJ1-5, with 8 bases aligning to TRBD1. V lost 8 bases to trimming and J lost 3 bases; unmatched junction nucleotides: 12. The V gene's germline CDR1 is LNHDA and CDR2 SQIVND (reference sequence). This CDR3 comprises 16 residues. In DNA, the CDR3 is TGTGCCAGTTCAGGGCAGGGGGCAGCTACCAATCAGCCCCAGCATTTT. Translation gives CASSGQGAATNQPQHF.

The V gene is TRBV6-5, the J gene TRBJ1-1, with D perhaps TRBD1 (5 bases). This CDR3 region has 10 residues. Germline V CDR1 and CDR2: MNHEY, SVGAGI. The ends were cut back, 7 bases at V and 6 bases at J, with 6 bases in the middle. The CDR3 nucleotides are TGTGCCAGCAAAGGGGCTGAAGCTTTCTTT. This sequence encodes CASKGAEAFF.

The V call is TRBV7-9, the J call TRBJ1-3; no definite D call. V lost 5 bases, J lost 0 bases, and 14 bases lay in between. The CDR3 has 16 amino acids. CDR1 is SEHNR, CDR2 FQNEAQ, per germline (reference sequence). The CDR3 here is CASSTTSAGSGNTIYF. The CDR3 DNA sequence: TGTGCCAGCAGCACTACGTCCGCCGGCTCTGGAAACACCATATATTTT.

The CDR3 region is CASSLQEFSYEQYF. For the CDR3, the DNA is TGTGCCAGCAGCTTGCAGGAGTTCTCCTACGAGCAGTACTTC. V is TRBV11-3 and J is TRBJ2-7; D uncertain. V lost 3 bases and J 0 bases, leaving 9 bases between the germline ends. The CDR3 covers 14 residues. CDR1 is SGHNT, CDR2 YENEEA, per germline.

The chain combines TRBV6-5 with TRBJ2-2; no firm D call. The CDR3 contains 12 residues. CDR1 and CDR2 from the germline V gene are MNHEY and SVGAGI. The V end lost 5 bases, the J end lost 7 bases, and 8 bases lay between the germline ends. Written as DNA, the CDR3 is TGTGCCAGCAGTCTAACCGTCGGGGAGCTGTTTTTT. Amino acid sequence: CASSLTVGELFF.

The chain employs TRBV5-1 and TRBJ1-2, with D possibly matching TRBD1 (5 bases). From germline, CDR1 is SGHRS and CDR2 YFSETQ. The ends were cut back, 4 bases at V and 6 bases at J, with 13 bases in the middle. This CDR3 is 13 amino acids long. CDR3 sequence: CASSGGAGDGYTF. The DNA for the CDR3 is TGCGCCAGCAGCGGCGGGGCCGGGGATGGCTACACCTTC.

V and J are TRBV18 and TRBJ2-3, with no clear D. V lost 0 bases, J lost 0 bases, and 7 bases lay in between. The CDR3 has 15 amino acids. Looked up from germline, CDR1 is KGHSH and CDR2 is LQKENI. The CDR3 region has the DNA TGTGCCAGCTCACCACCCCTTCCTAGCACAGATACGCAGTATTTT. Translation: CASSPPLPSTDTQYF.

The V gene is TRBV12-5, the J gene TRBJ2-7; D is unresolved. V was clipped by 6 bases and J by 3 bases, with 12 bases between them. The germline V gene has CDR1 LGHNT and CDR2 FRNRAP. The CDR3 has 13 residues. The CDR3 DNA reads TGTGCTAGTGGCTCGGACCGGATCTACGAGCAGTACTTC. This translates into CASGSDRIYEQYF.

CDR3 residues: CASSGLALYEQYF. CDR3 DNA: TGTGCCAGCAGTGGACTAGCGCTCTACGAGCAGTACTTC. The chain has TRBV12-3 or TRBV12-4 and TRBJ2-7; 9 bases agree with TRBD2. The length of the CDR3 is 13 residues. V lost 5 bases, J lost 3 bases, and 2 bases stayed unmatched.

This clone was observed once. This chain connects TRBV11-3 to TRBJ1-3, with no clear D. This CDR3 comprises 15 residues. Trimming took off 2 bases at V and 0 bases at J, with 8 bases between the two ends. The V gene's germline CDR1 is SGHNT and CDR2 YENEEA. This chain's CDR3 is CASSLRSLSGNTIYF. For the CDR3, the DNA is TGTGCCAGCAGCTTACGGTCGCTCTCTGGAAACACCATATATTTT. Full variable domain (rest looked up from reference TRBV11-3 and TRBJ1-3): EAGVVQSPRYKIIEKKQPVAFWCNPISGHNTLYWYLQNLGQGPELLIRYENEEAVDDSQLPKDRFSAERLKGVDSTLKIQPAELGDSAVYLCASSLRSLSGNTIYFGEGSWLTVV.

The chain recombines TRBV19 with TRBJ1-1; no definite D call. The V and J ends lost 3 bases and 5 bases respectively, with 13 bases between them. The germline gives CDR1 LNHDA, CDR2 SQIVND (reference sequence). This CDR3 has 14 residues. DNA for the CDR3: TGTGCCAGTAGTATGCGGGGAGGTTGGACTGAAGCTTTCTTT. Translating it yields CASSMRGGWTEAFF.

The rearrangement uses TRBV5-1 and TRBJ2-1; 7 positions match TRBD1. The CDR3 totals 14 residues. Losses at the gene ends were 10 bases for V and 6 bases for J; bases not matched to a gene: 13. Germline values: CDR1 SGHRS, CDR2 YFSETQ. CDR3 in amino acids: CACYPGQFSNEQFF. The CDR3 region has the DNA TGCGCCTGCTATCCGGGACAGTTTTCCAATGAGCAGTTCTTC.

The rearrangement links TRBV28 to TRBJ2-1; D is undetermined. CDR3 length equals 14 residues. V lost 4 bases and J lost 7, with 14 bases in between. The germline V gene encodes CDR1 MDHEN and CDR2 SYDVKM. The CDR3 loop reads CASSSLGRRNEQFF. The CDR3 DNA reads TGTGCCAGCAGTTCTTTGGGCAGAAGGAATGAGCAGTTCTTC.

This sequence joins TRBV29-1 and TRBJ2-7, with 7 positions matching TRBD1. This CDR3 has 12 amino acids. The germline gives CDR1 SQVTM, CDR2 ANQGSEA. The V and J ends lost 8 bases and 5 bases, in that order; junction bases with no gene match: 9. Here the CDR3 DNA reads TGCAGCATTAGCTTGACAGGGAACGAGCAGTACTTC. Amino acid sequence: CSISLTGNEQYF.

The rearrangement joins TRBV6-5 to TRBJ1-1; TRBD1 is a possible D gene (5 bases). This CDR3 region has 13 residues. Germline-derived CDR1 and CDR2 are MNHEY and SVGAGI. Trimming shortened V by 6 bases and J by 8 bases, and 16 bases separated the two germline ends. CDR3 nucleotides: TGTGCCAGCAGCCCCGAAGGGGTATCGGAAGCTTTCTTT. It translates to CASSPEGVSEAFF.